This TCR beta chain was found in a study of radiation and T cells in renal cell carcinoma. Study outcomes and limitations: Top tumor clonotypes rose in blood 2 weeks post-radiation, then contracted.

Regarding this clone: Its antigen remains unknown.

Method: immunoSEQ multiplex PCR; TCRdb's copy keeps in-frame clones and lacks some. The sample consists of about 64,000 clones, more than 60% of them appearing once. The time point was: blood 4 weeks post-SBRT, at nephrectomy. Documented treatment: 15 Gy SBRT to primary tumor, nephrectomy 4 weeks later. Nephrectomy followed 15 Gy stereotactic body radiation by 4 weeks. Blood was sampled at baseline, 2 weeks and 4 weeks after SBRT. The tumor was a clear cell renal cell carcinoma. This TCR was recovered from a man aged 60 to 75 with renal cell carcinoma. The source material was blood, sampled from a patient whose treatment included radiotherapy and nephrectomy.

CDR3 in DNA: TGTGCCTGGGGTATCCAGGGGCCGAATGAGCAGTTCTTC. Protein product: CAWGIQGPNEQFF. The rearrangement links TRBV30 to TRBJ2-1; a weak D match, TRBD1 (6 bases). The CDR3 runs to 13 residues. Germline CDR1 is GTSNPN and CDR2 is SVGIG (reference sequence). Trimming shortened V by 5 bases and J by 7 bases, and 15 bases separated the two germline ends.